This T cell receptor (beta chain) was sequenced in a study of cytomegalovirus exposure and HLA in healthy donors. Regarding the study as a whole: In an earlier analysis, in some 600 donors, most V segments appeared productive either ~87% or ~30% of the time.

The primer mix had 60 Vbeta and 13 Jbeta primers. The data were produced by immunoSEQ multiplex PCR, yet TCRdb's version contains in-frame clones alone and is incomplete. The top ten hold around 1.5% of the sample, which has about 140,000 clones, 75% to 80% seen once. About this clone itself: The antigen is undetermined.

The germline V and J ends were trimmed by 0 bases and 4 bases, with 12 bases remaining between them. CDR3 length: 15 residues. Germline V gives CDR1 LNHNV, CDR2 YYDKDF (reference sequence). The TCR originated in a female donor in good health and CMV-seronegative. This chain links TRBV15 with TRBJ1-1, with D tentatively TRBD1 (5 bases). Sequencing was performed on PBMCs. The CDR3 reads CATSREGSGGTEAFF. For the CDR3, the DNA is TGTGCCACCAGCAGAGAGGGTTCGGGGGGCACTGAAGCTTTCTTT. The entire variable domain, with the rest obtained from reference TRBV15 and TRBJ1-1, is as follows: DAMVIQNPRYQVTQFGKPVTLSCSQTLNHNVMYWYQQKSSQAPKLLFHYYDKDFNNEADTPDNFQSRRPNTSFCFLDIRSPGLGDTAMYLCATSREGSGGTEAFFGQGTRLTVV.